This T cell receptor (beta chain) derives from a study of blood T cell repertoires in COVID-19. Overall study context: Sample material is recorded as cDNA or gDNA derived from T cells, B-cell-depleted T cells, or PBMCs.

The length of the CDR3 is 15 residues. With V trimmed by 1 base and J by 4 bases, 5 bases remained unmatched. From germline, CDR1 is LGHNA and CDR2 YSLEER. Clones were sequenced by immunoSEQ multiplex PCR, and TCRdb holds only the in-frame ones, with some missing. Among some 370,000 clones, almost 90% were seen once, and the ten largest hold around 7%. The TCR was taken from a young man with active or convalescent COVID-19. V gene TRBV4-3 combines with J gene TRBJ2-3; TRBD2 matches 7 bases. Sequenced sample: peripheral blood. The CDR3 coding sequence is TGCGCCAGCAGCCAAGGGGCGGGAGTGTCAGATACGCAGTATTTT. It is translated as CASSQGAGVSDTQYF.